This TCR beta chain appears in the sequencing data of a study of blood T cell repertoires in COVID-19 (dated by TCRdb to 2019 to 2021). Regarding the study in general: Samples from collaborators originated in the United States, Italy and Spain and spanned both the acute and convalescent phases of COVID-19. Where available, HLA class I and class II types were obtained from metadata supplied by the sample provider rather than from assay-based typing. The samples were drawn from the first 160 participants of the ongoing ImmuneRACE study and from some 1,300 subjects provided by 6 global collaborators. A de-identified subject ID, COVID-19 status, age in years and sex were almost always included in the sample metadata. Deeply sampled blood TCRbeta repertoires from subjects exposed to, actively infected with, or recovered from COVID-19 were included in the dataset. The repertoires were made available in a free public database intended to serve as a resource for research on the immune response to SARS-CoV-2. The prospective study material was composed of cDNA or gDNA derived from T cells, B-cell-depleted T cells, or PBMCs.

The immunoSEQ Assay, a bias-controlled multiplex PCR, was used to amplify TCRbeta CDR3 regions from genomic DNA. As for how the authors treated the data: Nucleated cell counts per sample were estimated from amplification of reference gene primers within the assay. To quantify the absolute abundance of each unique TCRbeta CDR3 rearrangement, sequence reads were collapsed and filtered. For each sample, productive Simpson clonality was calculated as the square root of Simpson's diversity index across productive rearrangements. As stored in TCRdb, this immuneACCESS dataset retains in-frame rearrangements with V and J assigned. A fraction of the clones does not appear; measured against another copy, unresolved V genes explain less than half of the discrepancy, and the remainder lacks a known reason. V and J calls and clone size are those listed in that table; D and trimming were worked out from the DNA. The sample table lists 200,000 to 250,000 clones, 75% to 85% of them with a count of one. The ten largest make up about 5.6% of the sample.

The germline V gene (reference sequence) gives CDR1 as WNHNN and CDR2 as SYGVQD. The CDR3 covers 16 residues, taking in both the cysteine and the phenylalanine. Just CDR3 DNA is preserved here, 48 bases in frame from base 1. Here is what the overall study found, with its caveats: Clinical and demographic metadata were provided uncurated, with the amount varying by source and participant.

For this clone: Its cognate antigen has yet to be identified. A read error may account for a junction end that differs from germline.

At one collaborating source in Seattle, patients were enrolled during active infection and were followed longitudinally through the course of disease. The collaborating institutions used their own protocols to collect whole blood in K2EDTA tubes. For TCRbeta analysis, collaborators shipped samples in one of three forms: frozen whole blood, isolated PBMCs, or DNA extracted from either of those sample types. The specimen sequenced was peripheral blood. The rearrangement joined TRBV10-1 to TRBJ2-1; the D gene assignment is ambiguous. The receptor comes from a woman aged 70-85 years with COVID-19, enrolled during active disease. CDR3 region: CASSESRPTSYSEQFF. The DNA sequence is TGCGCCAGCAGTGAGTCGAGACCGACATCCTACAGTGAGCAGTTCTTC.